One sample yielded the 9 T cell receptor beta chains listed below, sequenced in a study of T cell responses to AZD1222 COVID-19 vaccine. Data came from immunoSEQ multiplex PCR; TCRdb stores just in-frame clones and leaves some out. The table shows about 110,000 clones, with about 90% occurring only once. This specimen consisted of peripheral blood, obtained 28 days after the second AZD1222 dose. The receptors here all came from an adult who received the AZD1222 COVID-19 vaccine.

This sequence joins TRBV7-2 and TRBJ1-1; maybe TRBD1 (5 bases). The V gene lost 3 bases and the J gene lost 0 bases, with 11 bases spanning the gap. The CDR3 spans 15 residues. Germline lookup yields CDR1 SGHTA and CDR2 FQGNSA. The CDR3 loop reads CASSLGLTMNTEAFF. In DNA, the CDR3 is TGTGCCAGCAGCTTGGGACTGACGATGAACACTGAAGCTTTCTTT.

The chain uses TRBV6-1 and TRBJ2-7; D is perhaps TRBD1 or TRBD2 (6 bases each). This CDR3 is built from 12 residues. The V gene lost 2 bases and the J gene lost 11 bases, with 13 bases spanning the gap. From germline, CDR1 is MNHNS and CDR2 SASEGT. The CDR3 region is CASSEWGAQEYF. The CDR3 nucleotides are TGTGCCAGCAGTGAATGGGGGGCGCAGGAGTACTTC.

This sequence joins TRBV12-3 or TRBV12-4 and TRBJ1-4; the D is unclear. The CDR3 spans 12 residues. Deletions cut 2 bases from V and 10 bases from J, with 8 bases between. CDR3 sequence: CASSLLSVKLFF. The CDR3 DNA is TGTGCCAGCAGTTTATTGTCGGTAAAACTGTTTTTT.

V gene TRBV9 combines with J gene TRBJ1-2; a weak D match, TRBD1 (5 bases). Germline CDR1 and CDR2: SGDLS and YYNGEE. V was cut by 0 bases and J by 4 bases, with 10 bases left in between. The CDR3 sequence is 14 residues long. CDR3 loop: CASSVGSGSYGYTF. CDR3 DNA sequence: TGTGCCAGCAGCGTAGGTTCAGGGAGCTATGGCTACACCTTC.

The sample holds one count of this clone. As DNA, the CDR3 is TGTGCCAGCAGTCCACAGGGGGCTGGACAGCCCCAGCATTTT. Encoded protein: CASSPQGAGQPQHF. V gene TRBV27 combines with J gene TRBJ1-5; 9 nucleotides match TRBD1. CDR1 and CDR2 from the germline V gene are MNHEY and SMNVEV (reference sequence). CDR3 length: 14 residues. Losses at the gene ends were 5 bases for V and 7 bases for J; bases not matched to a gene: 6.

The V call is TRBV5-1, the J call TRBJ1-2; 11 bases align to TRBD1. In germline, CDR1 is SGHRS, CDR2 YFSETQ. With V trimmed by 0 bases and J by 4 bases, 8 bases remained unmatched. The CDR3 runs to 17 residues. CDR3 protein: CASSLVSGTGGSYGYTF. The CDR3 region has the DNA TGCGCCAGCAGCTTGGTGTCAGGGACAGGGGGTAGCTATGGCTACACCTTC.

This chain links TRBV5-4 with TRBJ2-7, with TRBD1 matching 9 bases. V trimming: 4 bases; J trimming: 4 bases; junction bases outside the gene matches: 9. Germline CDR1 reads SGHNT; CDR2 reads YYREEE (reference sequence). The CDR3 has 15 amino acids. The chain's CDR3 is CASSSRQGERYEQYF. In DNA, the CDR3 is TGTGCCAGCAGCAGCAGACAGGGGGAAAGGTACGAGCAGTACTTC. Based on the CDR3 plus reference TRBV5-4 and TRBJ2-7, the full variable domain is ETGVTQSPTHLIKTRGQQVTLRCSSQSGHNTVSWYQQALGQGPQFIFQYYREEENGRGNFPPRFSGLQFPNYSSELNVNALELDDSALYLCASSSRQGERYEQYFGPGTRLTVT.

The CDR3 loop is CASSPWPEERGYTF. Written as DNA, the CDR3 is TGTGCCAGCAGCCCTTGGCCAGAAGAACGGGGCTACACCTTC. V usage is TRBV7-9 and J usage is TRBJ1-2; D uncertain. The V end was cut by 5 bases, the J end by 8 bases, with 18 bases between. Germline values: CDR1 SEHNR, CDR2 FQNEAQ (reference sequence). The CDR3 totals 14 residues.

The chain combines TRBV5-5 with TRBJ1-1; tentatively, D is TRBD1 (6 bases). V dropped 6 bases and J dropped 0 bases, with 18 bases sitting between them. The CDR3 covers 16 residues. The germline V gene has CDR1 SGHKS and CDR2 YYEKEE (reference sequence). In DNA form, the CDR3 reads TGTGCCAGCAACGGGCCCACAGGGATCATGAACACTGAAGCTTTCTTT. Translating it yields CASNGPTGIMNTEAFF.